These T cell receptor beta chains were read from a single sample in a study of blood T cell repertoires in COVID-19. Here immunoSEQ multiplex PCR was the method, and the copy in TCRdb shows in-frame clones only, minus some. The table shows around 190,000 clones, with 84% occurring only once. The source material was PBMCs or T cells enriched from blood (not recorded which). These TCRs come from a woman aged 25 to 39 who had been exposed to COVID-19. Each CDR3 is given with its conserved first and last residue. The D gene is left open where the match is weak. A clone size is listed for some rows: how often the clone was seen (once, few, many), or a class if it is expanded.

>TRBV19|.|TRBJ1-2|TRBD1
CAKSGGNGYTF
TGTGCCAAGTCAGGGGGCAATGGCTACACCTTC
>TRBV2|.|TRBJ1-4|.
CASIGSRTLLNEKLFF
TGTGCCAGCATAGGGAGTAGGACCCTCCTAAATGAAAAACTGTTTTTT
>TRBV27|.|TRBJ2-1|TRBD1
CASTALNGRGLEEQFF
TGTGCCAGCACAGCCCTTAATGGCAGGGGGCTGGAGGAGCAGTTCTTC
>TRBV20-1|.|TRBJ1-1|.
CSASARLNTEAFF
TGCAGTGCTAGTGCTCGACTTAACACTGAAGCTTTCTTT
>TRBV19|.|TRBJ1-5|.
CASSLIGGEHQPQHF
TGTGCCAGTAGTCTTATCGGGGGAGAGCATCAGCCCCAGCATTTT
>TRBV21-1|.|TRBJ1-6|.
CASSPLTPDKGGLGNSPLHF
TGTGCCAGCAGCCCTCTAACCCCGGACAAGGGAGGCCTTGGTAATTCACCCCTCCACTTT
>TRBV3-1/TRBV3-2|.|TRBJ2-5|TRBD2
CASTPGLAAPETQYF
TGTGCCAGCACCCCGGGACTAGCGGCCCCCGAGACCCAGTACTTC
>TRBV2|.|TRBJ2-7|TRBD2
CASSAIAGGPYEQYF
TGTGCCAGCAGTGCCATAGCGGGGGGACCTTACGAGCAGTACTTC
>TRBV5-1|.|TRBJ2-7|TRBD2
CASSRGDQLRYF
TGCGCCAGCAGCCGGGGGGACCAGCTGAGGTACTTC
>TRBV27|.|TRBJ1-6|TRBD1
CASSPSGTGFLPLHF
TGTGCCAGCAGTCCGTCCGGGACAGGCTTTTTGCCCCTCCACTTT
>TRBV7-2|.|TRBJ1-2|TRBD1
CASSPRWTGVGYTF
TGTGCCAGCAGCCCTCGTTGGACAGGGGTTGGCTACACCTTC
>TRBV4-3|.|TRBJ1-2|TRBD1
CASSQETGAEYGYTF
TGCGCCAGCAGCCAAGAGACAGGGGCCGAGTATGGCTACACCTTC
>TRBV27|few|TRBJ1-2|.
CASSLGGFPYGYTF
TGTGCCAGCAGTTTAGGGGGGTTCCCCTATGGCTACACCTTC
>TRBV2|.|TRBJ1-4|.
CASSEIGAATNEKLFF
TGTGCCAGCAGTGAAATTGGGGCCGCAACTAATGAAAAACTGTTTTTT
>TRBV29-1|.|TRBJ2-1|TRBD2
CSVISGGLDNEQFF
TGCAGCGTTATTAGCGGGGGGCTTGACAATGAGCAGTTCTTC
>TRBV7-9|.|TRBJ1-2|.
CASSRRGGEVDGYTF
TGTGCCAGCAGCAGACGGGGAGGGGAGGTTGATGGCTACACCTTC
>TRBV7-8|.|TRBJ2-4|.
CASSLEGYHNIQYF
TGTGCCAGCAGCTTAGAGGGGTACCATAACATTCAGTACTTC
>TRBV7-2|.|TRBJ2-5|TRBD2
CASSETSGEETQYF
TGTGCCAGCAGCGAGACTAGCGGGGAAGAGACCCAGTACTTC
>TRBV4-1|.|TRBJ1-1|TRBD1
CASSPNQWTGGRGARAFF
TGCGCCAGCAGCCCCAATCAATGGACAGGGGGCCGCGGGGCCCGGGCTTTCTTT
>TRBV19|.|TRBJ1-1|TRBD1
CASSIKQGAGTEAFF
TGTGCCAGTAGTATTAAACAGGGGGCAGGAACTGAAGCTTTCTTT
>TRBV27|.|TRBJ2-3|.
CASSDSGLPTDTQYF
TGTGCCAGCAGTGACTCTGGACTACCCACAGATACGCAGTATTTT
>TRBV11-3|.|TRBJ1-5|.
CASSLSESNQPQHF
TGTGCCAGCAGCTTAAGTGAGAGCAATCAGCCCCAGCATTTT
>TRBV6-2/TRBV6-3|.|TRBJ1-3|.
CASSLSSGNTIYF
TGTGCCAGCAGCCTGTCATCCGGAAACACCATATATTTT
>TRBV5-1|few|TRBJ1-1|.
CASSLTGTANTEAFF
TGCGCCAGCAGCTTGACCGGGACTGCGAACACTGAAGCTTTCTTT
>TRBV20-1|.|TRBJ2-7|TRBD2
CSASYAGETLFSYEQYF
TGCAGTGCTAGTTACGCGGGGGAAACACTATTCTCCTACGAGCAGTACTTC
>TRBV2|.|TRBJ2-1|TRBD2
CASKSGGGVSEQFF
TGTGCCAGCAAATCGGGAGGTGGGGTTAGTGAGCAGTTCTTC
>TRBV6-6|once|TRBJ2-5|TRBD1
CASRRTGGASETQYF
TGTGCCAGCAGGAGGACAGGGGGCGCATCCGAGACCCAGTACTTC
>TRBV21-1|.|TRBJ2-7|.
CAGTQPGQGYEQYF
TGTGCCGGTACCCAACCGGGACAGGGCTACGAGCAGTACTTC
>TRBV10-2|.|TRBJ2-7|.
CASRNRANYEQYF
TGCGCCAGCAGGAACAGGGCCAACTACGAGCAGTACTTC
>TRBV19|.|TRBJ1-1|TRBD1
CASQRWAGGSVTEAFF
TGTGCCAGTCAAAGGTGGGCAGGGGGCTCGGTCACTGAAGCTTTCTTT
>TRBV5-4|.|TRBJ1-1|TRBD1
CASSLPTGGTEAFF
TGTGCCAGCAGTCTACCCACAGGGGGGACTGAAGCTTTCTTT
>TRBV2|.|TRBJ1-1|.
CASSHTTGMNTEAFF
TGTGCCAGCAGCCACACCACAGGGATGAACACTGAAGCTTTCTTT
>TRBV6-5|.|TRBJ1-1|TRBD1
CASKTGVTEAFF
TGTGCCAGCAAAACAGGGGTAACTGAAGCTTTCTTT
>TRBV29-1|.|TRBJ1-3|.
CSVEPISGNTIYF
TGCAGCGTTGAACCTATCTCTGGAAACACCATATATTTT
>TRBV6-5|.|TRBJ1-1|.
CASSRREQAFF
TGTGCCAGCAGTCGTCGTGAACAGGCTTTCTTT
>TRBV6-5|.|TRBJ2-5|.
CASSRQFQETQYF
TGTGCCAGCAGTAGACAGTTCCAAGAGACCCAGTACTTC
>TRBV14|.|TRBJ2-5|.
CASSQVGGLGETQYF
TGTGCCAGCAGCCAAGTTGGAGGCCTAGGGGAGACCCAGTACTTC
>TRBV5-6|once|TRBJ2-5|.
CASSFLQTPQETQYF
TGTGCCAGCAGCTTCCTACAGACGCCTCAAGAGACCCAGTACTTC
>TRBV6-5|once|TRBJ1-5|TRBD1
CASSPRQGTQPQHF
TGTGCCAGCAGCCCAAGACAGGGAACACAGCCCCAGCATTTT
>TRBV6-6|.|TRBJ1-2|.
CASTSQGAVGGYTF
TGTGCCAGCACCTCACAGGGTGCGGTAGGTGGCTACACCTTC
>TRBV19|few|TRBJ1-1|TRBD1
CAGNRGTEAFF
TGTGCCGGAAACAGGGGGACTGAAGCTTTCTTT
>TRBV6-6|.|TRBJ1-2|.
CASRHTTSANYGYTF
TGTGCCAGCAGACACACGACATCCGCTAACTATGGCTACACCTTC
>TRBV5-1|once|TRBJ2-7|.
CASSLQEANEQYF
TGCGCCAGCAGCTTGCAGGAGGCTAACGAGCAGTACTTC
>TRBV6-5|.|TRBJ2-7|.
CASTRDRRISYEQYF
TGTGCCAGCACCCGAGACAGGCGGATCTCCTACGAGCAGTACTTC
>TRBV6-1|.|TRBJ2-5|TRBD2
CASSSPSGGEETQYF
TGTGCCAGCAGTTCCCCTAGCGGGGGGGAAGAGACCCAGTACTTC
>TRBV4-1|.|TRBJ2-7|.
CASSQEAGTYEQYF
TGCGCCAGCAGCCAAGAGGCAGGGACCTACGAGCAGTACTTC
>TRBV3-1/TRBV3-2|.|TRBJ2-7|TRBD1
CASSQDVSDRGEQYF
TGTGCCAGCAGCCAAGATGTATCGGACAGGGGGGAACAGTACTTC
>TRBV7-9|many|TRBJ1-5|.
CASSYGPGNQPQHF
TGTGCCAGCAGCTATGGGCCGGGGAATCAGCCCCAGCATTTT
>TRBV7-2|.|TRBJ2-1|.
CASSLGSLLEAEQFF
TGTGCCAGCAGCTTAGGCAGTCTGCTGGAAGCGGAGCAGTTCTTC
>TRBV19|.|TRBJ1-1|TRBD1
CASEGQGTIDTEAFF
TGTGCCAGCGAGGGACAGGGGACGATAGACACTGAAGCTTTCTTT
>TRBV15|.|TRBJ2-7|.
CATAGERGGAYEQYF
TGTGCCACCGCCGGTGAGAGAGGGGGAGCGTACGAGCAGTACTTC
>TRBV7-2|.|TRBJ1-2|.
CASSFSGSLRGYTF
TGTGCCAGCAGCTTCTCGGGTTCCCTCCGTGGCTACACCTTC
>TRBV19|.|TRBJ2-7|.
CASSMVDSNYEQYF
TGTGCCAGTAGTATGGTGGACAGCAACTACGAGCAGTACTTC